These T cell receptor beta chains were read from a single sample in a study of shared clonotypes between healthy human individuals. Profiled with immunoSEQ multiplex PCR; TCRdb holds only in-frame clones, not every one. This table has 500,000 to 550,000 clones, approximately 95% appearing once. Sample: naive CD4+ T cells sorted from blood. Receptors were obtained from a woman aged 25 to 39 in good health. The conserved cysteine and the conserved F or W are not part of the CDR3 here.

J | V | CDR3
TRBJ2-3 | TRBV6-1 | ASLLSSTDTQY
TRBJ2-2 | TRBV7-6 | ASSPDRWQGTGELF
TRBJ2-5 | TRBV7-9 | ASSEQALYQETQY
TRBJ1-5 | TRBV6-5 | ASSEGTGVQPQH
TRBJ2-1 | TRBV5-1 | ASSLVGGAYNEQF
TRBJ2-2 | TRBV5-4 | ASSRGGGPGANTGELF
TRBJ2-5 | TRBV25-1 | ASSDPPSGGGQETQY
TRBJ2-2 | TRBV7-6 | ASSRQVTGELF
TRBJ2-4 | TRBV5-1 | ASSYPWGASGAKNIQY
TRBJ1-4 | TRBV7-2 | ASSLQQATNEKLF
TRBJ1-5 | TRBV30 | AWSEGQGFNQPQH
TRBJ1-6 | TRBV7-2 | ASRRVDSPLH
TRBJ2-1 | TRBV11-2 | ASSGPSNEQF
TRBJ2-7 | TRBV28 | ASRQQGNSYEQY
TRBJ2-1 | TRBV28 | ASSGGLAVLYNEQF
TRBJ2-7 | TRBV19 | ASSTQQGRKLYEQY
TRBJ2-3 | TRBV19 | ASSSNTDTQY
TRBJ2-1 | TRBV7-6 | ASSSLAGVPNEQF
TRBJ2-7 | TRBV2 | ASSPGDRRSYEQY
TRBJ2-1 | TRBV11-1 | ASSERSRSYNEQF
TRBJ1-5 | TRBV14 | ASSQGNNQPQH
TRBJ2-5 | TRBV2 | ASSDQNRLRRKETQY
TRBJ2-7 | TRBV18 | ASSPTGTRSYEQY
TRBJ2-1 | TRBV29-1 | SVEVVGSYNEQF
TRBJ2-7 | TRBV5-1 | ASSVGQWGYEQY
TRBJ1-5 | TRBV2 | ASSADRSNQPQH
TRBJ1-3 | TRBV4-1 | ASSQDAGGVNTIY
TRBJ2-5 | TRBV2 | ASIRGPHGPQETQY
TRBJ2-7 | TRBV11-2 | ASSLDPEVGVYEQY
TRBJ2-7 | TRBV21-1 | ASTTRLADPSYEQY
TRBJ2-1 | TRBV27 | ASSSLAGVEQF
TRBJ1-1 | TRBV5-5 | ASSWVLGQNTEAF
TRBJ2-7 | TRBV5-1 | ASSLGLPGSYEQY
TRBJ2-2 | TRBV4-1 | ASSHGYAGTGELF
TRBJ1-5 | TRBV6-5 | ASSSGGQPQH
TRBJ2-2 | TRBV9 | ASSPRTVNTGELF
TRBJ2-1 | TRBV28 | ASTSHYRDDEQF
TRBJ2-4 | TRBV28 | ASSWDRGRIKNIQY